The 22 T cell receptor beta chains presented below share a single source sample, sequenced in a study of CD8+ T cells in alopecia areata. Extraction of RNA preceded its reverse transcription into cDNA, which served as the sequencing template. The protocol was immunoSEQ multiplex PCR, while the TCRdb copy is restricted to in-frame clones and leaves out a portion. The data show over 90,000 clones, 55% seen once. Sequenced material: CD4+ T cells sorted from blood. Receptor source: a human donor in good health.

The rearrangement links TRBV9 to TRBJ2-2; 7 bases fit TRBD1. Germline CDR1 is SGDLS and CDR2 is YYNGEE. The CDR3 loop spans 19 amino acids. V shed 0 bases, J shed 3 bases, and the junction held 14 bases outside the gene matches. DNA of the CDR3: TGTGCCAGCAGCGTAGATGGAGGACGAGGGGGCGTGGACACCGGGGAGCTGTTTTTT. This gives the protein CASSVDGGRGGVDTGELFF.

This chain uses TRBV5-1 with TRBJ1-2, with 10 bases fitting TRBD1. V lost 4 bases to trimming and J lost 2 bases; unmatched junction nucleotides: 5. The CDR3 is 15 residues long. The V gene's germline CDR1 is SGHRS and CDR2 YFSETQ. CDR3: CASSRDRGSNYGYTF. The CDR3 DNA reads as TGCGCCAGCAGCAGGGACAGGGGTTCAAACTATGGCTACACCTTC.

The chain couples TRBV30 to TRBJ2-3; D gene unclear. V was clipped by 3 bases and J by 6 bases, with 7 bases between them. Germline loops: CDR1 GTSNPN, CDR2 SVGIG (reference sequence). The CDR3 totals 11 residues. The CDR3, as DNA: TGTGCCTGGAGCCAATATGATACGCAGTATTTT. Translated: CAWSQYDTQYF.

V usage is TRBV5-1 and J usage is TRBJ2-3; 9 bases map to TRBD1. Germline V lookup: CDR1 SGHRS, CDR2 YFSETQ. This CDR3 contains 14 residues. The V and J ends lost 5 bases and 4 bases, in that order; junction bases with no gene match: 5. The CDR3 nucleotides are TGCGCCAGCAGACCGGGACAGGGTGCAGATACGCAGTATTTT. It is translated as CASRPGQGADTQYF.

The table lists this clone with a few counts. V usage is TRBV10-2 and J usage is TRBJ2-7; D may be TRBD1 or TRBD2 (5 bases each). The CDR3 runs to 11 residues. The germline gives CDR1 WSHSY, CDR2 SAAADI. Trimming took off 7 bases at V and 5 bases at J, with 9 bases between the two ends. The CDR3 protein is CASTGTHEQYF. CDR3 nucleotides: TGCGCCAGCACCGGGACCCACGAGCAGTACTTC.

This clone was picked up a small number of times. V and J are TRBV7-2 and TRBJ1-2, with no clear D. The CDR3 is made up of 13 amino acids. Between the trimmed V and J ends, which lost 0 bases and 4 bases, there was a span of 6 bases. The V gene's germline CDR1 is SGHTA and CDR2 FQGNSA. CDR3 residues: CASSLAGSYGYTF. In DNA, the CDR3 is TGTGCCAGCAGCTTAGCGGGGAGCTATGGCTACACCTTC.

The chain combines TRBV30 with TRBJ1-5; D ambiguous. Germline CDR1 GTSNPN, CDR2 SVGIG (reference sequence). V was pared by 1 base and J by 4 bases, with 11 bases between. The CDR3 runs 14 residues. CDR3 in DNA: TGTGCCTGGAGTGGCCCGGACGGGAATCAGCCCCAGCATTTT. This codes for CAWSGPDGNQPQHF.

In DNA form, the CDR3 reads TGCAGCGTTGAAGAATACGGACAGGGGGCGAACTCTGGGGCCAACGTCCTGACTTTC. Translation gives CSVEEYGQGANSGANVLTF. The chain joins TRBV29-1 to TRBJ2-6; TRBD1 matches 11 bases. After removal of 0 bases from V and 0 bases from J, the junction contained 7 bases not matched to a gene. CDR3 length: 19 amino acids. Germline-derived CDR1 and CDR2 are SQVTM and ANQGSEA.

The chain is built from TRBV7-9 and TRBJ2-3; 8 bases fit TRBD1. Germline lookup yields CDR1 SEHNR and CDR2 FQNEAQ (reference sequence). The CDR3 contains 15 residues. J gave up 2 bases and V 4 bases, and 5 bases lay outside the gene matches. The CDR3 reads CASSSPRGLTDTQYF. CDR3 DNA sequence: TGTGCCAGCAGCTCCCCCAGGGGGCTCACAGATACGCAGTATTTT.

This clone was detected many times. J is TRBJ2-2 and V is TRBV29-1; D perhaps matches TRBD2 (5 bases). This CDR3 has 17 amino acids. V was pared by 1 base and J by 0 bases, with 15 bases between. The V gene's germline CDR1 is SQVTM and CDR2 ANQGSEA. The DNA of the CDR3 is TGCAGCGTTGAAGTGCTGGGTAGGGAGTCGAACACCGGGGAGCTGTTTTTT. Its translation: CSVEVLGRESNTGELFF.

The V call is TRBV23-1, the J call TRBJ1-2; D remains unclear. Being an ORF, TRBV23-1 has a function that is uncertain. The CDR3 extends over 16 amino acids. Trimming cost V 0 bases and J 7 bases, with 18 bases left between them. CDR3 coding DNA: TGCGCCAGCAGTCAATCGGTCTCTGGGCTTCATCGTGGCTACACCTTC. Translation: CASSQSVSGLHRGYTF.

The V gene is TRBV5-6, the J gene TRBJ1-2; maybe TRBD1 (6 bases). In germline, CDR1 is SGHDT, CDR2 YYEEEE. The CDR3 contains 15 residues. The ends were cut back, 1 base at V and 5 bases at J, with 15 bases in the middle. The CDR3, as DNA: TGTGCCAGCAGCTTGTTGAGGGGGTTAAGGTATGGCTACACCTTC. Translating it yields CASSLLRGLRYGYTF.

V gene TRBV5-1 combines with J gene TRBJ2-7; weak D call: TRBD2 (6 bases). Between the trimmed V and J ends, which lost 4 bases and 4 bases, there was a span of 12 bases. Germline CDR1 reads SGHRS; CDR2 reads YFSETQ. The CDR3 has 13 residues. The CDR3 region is CASSNGRGYEQYF. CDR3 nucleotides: TGCGCCAGCAGCAACGGGCGGGGATACGAGCAGTACTTC.

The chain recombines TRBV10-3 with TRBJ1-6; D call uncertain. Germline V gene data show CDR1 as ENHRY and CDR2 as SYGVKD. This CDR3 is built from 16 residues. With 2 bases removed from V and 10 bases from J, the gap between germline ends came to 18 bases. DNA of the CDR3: TGTGCCATCAGTGAGCGGGCAGGAGGGTCGGAATCACCCCTCCACTTT. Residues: CAISERAGGSESPLHF.

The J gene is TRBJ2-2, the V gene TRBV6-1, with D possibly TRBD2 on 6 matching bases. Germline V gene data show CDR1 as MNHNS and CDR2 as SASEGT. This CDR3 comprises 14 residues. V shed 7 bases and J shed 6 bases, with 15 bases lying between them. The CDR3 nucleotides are TGTGCCAGCACCGGGAGTTGGAGGGCCGGGGAGCTGTTTTTT. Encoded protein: CASTGSWRAGELFF.

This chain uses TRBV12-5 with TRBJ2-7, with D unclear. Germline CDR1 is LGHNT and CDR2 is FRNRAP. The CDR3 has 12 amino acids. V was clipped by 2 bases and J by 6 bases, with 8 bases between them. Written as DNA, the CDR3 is TGTGCTAGTGGTTTGACCCAGTTCGAGCAGTACTTC. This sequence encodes CASGLTQFEQYF.

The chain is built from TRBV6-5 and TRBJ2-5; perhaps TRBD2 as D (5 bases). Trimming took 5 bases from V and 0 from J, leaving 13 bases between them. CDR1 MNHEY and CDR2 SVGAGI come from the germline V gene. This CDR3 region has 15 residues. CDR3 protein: CASSKTRLHQETQYF. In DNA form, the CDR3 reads TGTGCCAGCAGTAAGACCCGACTACACCAAGAGACCCAGTACTTC.

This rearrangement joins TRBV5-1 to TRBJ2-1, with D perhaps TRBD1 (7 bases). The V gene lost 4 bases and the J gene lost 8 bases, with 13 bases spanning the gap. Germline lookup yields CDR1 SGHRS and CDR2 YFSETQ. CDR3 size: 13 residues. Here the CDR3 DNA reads TGCGCCAGCAGCCAGGGACAGCGGGATGAGCAGTTCTTC. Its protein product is CASSQGQRDEQFF. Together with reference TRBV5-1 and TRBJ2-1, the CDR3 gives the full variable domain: KAGVTQTPRYLIKTRGQQVTLSCSPISGHRSVSWYQQTPGQGLQFLFEYFSETQRNKGNFPGRFSGRQFSNSRSEMNVSTLELGDSALYLCASSQGQRDEQFFGPGTRLTVL.

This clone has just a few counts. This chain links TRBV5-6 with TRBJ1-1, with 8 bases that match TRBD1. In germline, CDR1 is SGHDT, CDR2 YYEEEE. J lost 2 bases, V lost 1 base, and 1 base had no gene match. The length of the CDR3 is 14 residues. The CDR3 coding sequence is TGTGCCAGCAGCTTGACAGGGGGAAACACTGAAGCTTTCTTT. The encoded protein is CASSLTGGNTEAFF.

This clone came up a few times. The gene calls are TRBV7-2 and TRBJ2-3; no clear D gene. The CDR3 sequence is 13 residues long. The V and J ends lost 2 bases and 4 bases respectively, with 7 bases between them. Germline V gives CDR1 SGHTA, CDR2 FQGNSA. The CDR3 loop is CASSLPNSDTQYF. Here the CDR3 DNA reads TGTGCCAGCAGCTTACCTAACTCAGATACGCAGTATTTT.

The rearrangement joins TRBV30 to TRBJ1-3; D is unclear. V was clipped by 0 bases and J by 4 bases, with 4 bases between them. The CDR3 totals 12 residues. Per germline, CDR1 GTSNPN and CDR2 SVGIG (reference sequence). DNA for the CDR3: TGTGCCTGGAGTGTAGACGGAAACACCATATATTTT. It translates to CAWSVDGNTIYF. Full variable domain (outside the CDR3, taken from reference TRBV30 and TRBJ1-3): SQTIHQWPATLVQPVGSPLSLECTVEGTSNPNLYWYRQAAGRGLQLLFYSVGIGQISSEVPQNLSASRPQDRQFILSSKKLLLSDSGFYLCAWSVDGNTIYFGEGSWLTVV.

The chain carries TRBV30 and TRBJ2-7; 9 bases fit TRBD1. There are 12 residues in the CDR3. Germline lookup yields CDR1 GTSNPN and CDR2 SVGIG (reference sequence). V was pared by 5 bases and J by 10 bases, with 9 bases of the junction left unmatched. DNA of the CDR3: TGTGCCTGGGCGGGACAGGGCCAACCCCAGTACTTC. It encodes CAWAGQGQPQYF.